The entry below gives a single T cell receptor (beta chain) sequence along with its context. In the source study's methods: Counts of nucleated cells, estimated from reference gene primer amplification, were obtained. The protocol was immunoSEQ multiplex PCR, while the TCRdb copy is restricted to in-frame clones and leaves out a portion. D and trimming come from the DNA, and the V and J calls and clone size come from that table. In the table there are 150,000 or so clones, 75% to 90% of which are singletons. CDR1 is MDHEN and CDR2 is SYDVKM in the germline V gene. This CDR3 has 15 amino acids. V lost 6 bases and J 1 base, leaving 12 bases between the germline ends. These data originate in a study of blood T cell repertoires in COVID-19. The overall study: Sites in the United States, Italy and Spain provided acute and convalescent COVID-19 samples.

Which cohort a participant joined came from the clinical history participants gave. The genes are TRBV28 and TRBJ2-2; tentative D call: TRBD1 (5 bases). Material: PBMCs or T cells enriched from blood (not recorded which). The sequence came from a middle-aged woman who had been exposed to COVID-19. DNA for the CDR3: TGTGCCAGCAGCACGAACCAGGGGAACACCGGGGAGCTGTTTTTT. Protein: CASSTNQGNTGELFF.